The rows below give T cell receptor beta chains drawn from one sample of a study of cytomegalovirus exposure and HLA in healthy donors. The repertoire was sequenced with immunoSEQ multiplex PCR; TCRdb's copy has only in-frame clones and lacks some. The data contain some 150,000 clones, 60% to 80% of them singletons. Sequencing used PBMCs. The source is a female donor in good health and CMV-seronegative. Both conserved end residues are part of each CDR3. Each record gives: clone size, V gene, J gene, D gene, CDR3 protein, CDR3 DNA. D genes are given only for firm matches. Expanded clones are given a class, and other clones once, few, many or no size at all.

.,TRBV19,TRBJ2-7,TRBD1,CASSPTGAYEQYF,TGTGCCAGTAGCCCTACAGGGGCCTACGAGCAGTACTTC
.,TRBV7-8,TRBJ2-2,.,CASSLKPYLTMNTGELFF,TGTGCCAGCAGCTTAAAGCCTTATTTGACTATGAACACCGGGGAGCTGTTTTTT
.,TRBV10-3,TRBJ2-1,.,CAIGAQGRQGTEQFF,TGTGCCATCGGGGCGCAGGGCCGTCAGGGAACTGAGCAGTTCTTC
.,TRBV9,TRBJ1-1,.,CASSVGFAVTEAFF,TGTGCCAGCAGCGTAGGATTTGCGGTAACTGAAGCTTTCTTT
.,TRBV30,TRBJ1-2,.,CAWIRTGNYGYTF,TGTGCCTGGATTAGGACGGGGAACTATGGCTACACCTTC
once,TRBV27,TRBJ2-3,TRBD2,CASSFFPAGTPWDTQYF,TGTGCCAGCAGTTTCTTTCCAGCGGGAACTCCTTGGGATACGCAGTATTTT
few,TRBV5-1,TRBJ2-3,TRBD2,CASFSGSSTDTQYF,TGCGCCAGCTTTAGCGGGTCGAGCACAGATACGCAGTATTTT
.,TRBV11-2,TRBJ1-2,.,CASSLDRGTYGYTF,TGTGCCAGCAGCTTAGATAGGGGGACCTATGGCTACACCTTC
.,TRBV5-4,TRBJ2-1,TRBD1,CASSRGQAGVGAYNEQFF,TGTGCCAGCAGCAGAGGACAGGCCGGAGTCGGGGCCTACAATGAGCAGTTCTTC
.,TRBV29-1,TRBJ1-1,.,CSAEDREVTEAFF,TGCAGCGCCGAGGATAGGGAGGTCACTGAAGCTTTCTTT
.,TRBV2,TRBJ1-1,.,CASRVGFGQGEAFF,TGTGCCAGCAGAGTGGGTTTTGGTCAGGGTGAAGCTTTCTTT
.,TRBV28,TRBJ1-2,.,CASSSFYRVLKNGYTF,TGTGCCAGCAGTTCATTTTACAGGGTACTAAAGAATGGCTACACCTTC
.,TRBV13,TRBJ1-4,TRBD1,CASSLGRGQGEKLFF,TGTGCCAGCAGCTTAGGCAGGGGGCAAGGGGAAAAACTGTTTTTT
.,TRBV28,TRBJ1-5,.,CASSLMSQPQHF,TGTGCCAGCAGTTTAATGAGTCAGCCCCAGCATTTT
.,TRBV18,TRBJ2-5,TRBD1,CASSPGQLRGTQYF,TGTGCCAGCTCACCGGGACAGCTAAGAGGGACCCAGTACTTC
.,TRBV19,TRBJ2-7,TRBD2,CASSIDRRAGGPYEQYF,TGTGCCAGTAGTATAGATCGTCGAGCGGGAGGACCCTACGAGCAGTACTTC
.,TRBV28,TRBJ2-3,.,CASSPGEAGTDTQYF,TGTGCCAGCAGCCCCGGGGAGGCGGGGACAGATACGCAGTATTTT
.,TRBV27,TRBJ1-2,.,CASSLSVRGHNYGYTF,TGTGCCAGCAGTTTATCAGTCCGGGGACATAATTATGGCTACACCTTC
.,TRBV5-4,TRBJ1-6,TRBD1,CASSSSDRVAPLHF,TGTGCCAGCAGCTCATCGGACAGGGTCGCACCCCTCCACTTT
.,TRBV2,TRBJ1-4,.,CASSDGRTNEKLFF,TGTGCCAGCAGTGACGGGAGAACTAATGAAAAACTGTTTTTT
.,TRBV30,TRBJ1-1,.,CAWTMGGNTEAFF,TGTGCCTGGACTATGGGAGGGAACACTGAAGCTTTCTTT
.,TRBV7-2,TRBJ1-3,TRBD1,CASSFGTVSSGNTIYF,TGTGCCAGCAGCTTCGGGACAGTTAGCTCTGGAAACACCATATATTTT
.,TRBV10-1,TRBJ2-2,.,CASSGTWGANTGELFF,TGCGCCAGCAGTGGAACCTGGGGCGCGAACACCGGGGAGCTGTTTTTT
.,TRBV19,TRBJ2-1,.,CASQGYNEQFF,TGTGCCAGTCAGGGCTACAATGAGCAGTTCTTC
.,TRBV11-3,TRBJ2-7,TRBD2,CASSLGGGEQYF,TGTGCCAGCAGCTTGGGGGGGGGCGAGCAGTACTTC
.,TRBV6-5,TRBJ1-4,TRBD1,CASRGTANEKLFF,TGTGCCAGCCGGGGGACAGCGAATGAAAAACTGTTTTTT
.,TRBV7-2,TRBJ2-3,.,CASSWDTITDTQYF,TGTGCCAGCAGCTGGGACACAATCACAGATACGCAGTATTTT
.,TRBV11-3,TRBJ1-5,.,CASSETRANQPQHF,TGTGCCAGCAGCGAAACCCGAGCCAATCAGCCCCAGCATTTT
.,TRBV18,TRBJ2-5,.,CASSPPSGLGETQYF,TGTGCCAGCTCACCACCATCGGGGTTAGGAGAGACCCAGTACTTC
.,TRBV10-3,TRBJ1-2,.,CAIILRVSGYTF,TGTGCCATCATCCTCAGGGTAAGTGGCTACACCTTC
.,TRBV7-3,TRBJ2-2,TRBD1,CASSQGQGFTGELFF,TGTGCCAGCAGCCAAGGACAGGGCTTCACCGGGGAGCTGTTTTTT
.,TRBV28,TRBJ2-7,.,CASRSLQGIKSYEQYF,TGTGCCAGCAGGTCACTACAGGGCATAAAGTCCTACGAGCAGTACTTC
once,TRBV5-4,TRBJ2-5,.,CASSVGAFQETQYF,TGTGCCAGCAGCGTCGGAGCTTTCCAAGAGACCCAGTACTTC
.,TRBV7-3,TRBJ1-5,TRBD1,CASGRDRGDQPQHF,TGTGCCAGCGGACGGGACAGGGGAGATCAGCCCCAGCATTTT
.,TRBV5-5,TRBJ1-2,.,CASSYEGGRANYGYTF,TGTGCCAGCAGCTATGAGGGGGGGCGCGCAAACTATGGCTACACCTTC
.,TRBV29-1,TRBJ1-2,TRBD1,CSVEDRGGNGYTF,TGCAGCGTGGAGGACAGGGGGGGTAATGGCTACACCTTC
.,TRBV7-9,TRBJ2-5,.,CASSLDGRGETQYF,TGTGCCAGCAGTTTAGACGGCAGGGGAGAGACCCAGTACTTC
.,TRBV6-1,TRBJ1-3,TRBD1,CASSVQGQSSGNTIYF,TGTGCCAGCAGTGTCCAGGGACAGAGCTCTGGAAACACCATATATTTT
.,TRBV2,TRBJ2-2,.,CASSDPSTGNTGELFF,TGTGCCAGCAGTGATCCTTCGACAGGGAACACCGGGGAGCTGTTTTTT
few,TRBV7-9,TRBJ1-1,.,CASSRGTVNTEAFF,TGTGCCAGCAGCAGGGGGACGGTCAACACTGAAGCTTTCTTT
.,TRBV9,TRBJ1-1,.,CASSPGKGEAFF,TGTGCCAGCAGCCCGGGAAAGGGTGAAGCTTTCTTT
few,TRBV5-1,TRBJ1-2,.,CASSRQDQEGYTF,TGCGCCAGCAGTCGTCAGGATCAGGAAGGCTACACCTTC
.,TRBV7-6,TRBJ2-5,TRBD2,CASSLGGLAGVGETQYF,TGTGCCAGCAGCTTAGGGGGACTAGCGGGGGTAGGGGAGACCCAGTACTTC
.,TRBV10-1,TRBJ2-6,.,CASSTRPSGANVLTF,TGCGCCAGCAGCACCAGGCCCTCTGGGGCCAACGTCCTGACTTTC
.,TRBV4-1,TRBJ2-2,.,CASSPTPSTLPGELFF,TGCGCCAGCAGCCCCACTCCTTCGACTCTCCCCGGGGAGCTGTTTTTT
.,TRBV5-4,TRBJ1-2,TRBD1,CASSSGGTGVFGYTF,TGTGCCAGCAGCTCTGGCGGGACAGGGGTCTTTGGCTACACCTTC
.,TRBV19,TRBJ1-1,.,CASRSSRLPNTEAFF,TGTGCCAGTAGAAGCTCCCGCCTGCCGAACACTGAAGCTTTCTTT
.,TRBV7-3,TRBJ1-6,.,CASSSLSGGNSPLHF,TGTGCCAGCAGCTCCCTATCCGGGGGGAATTCACCCCTCCACTTT
.,TRBV6-6,TRBJ1-5,.,CASINDRRPHF,TGTGCCAGCATTAATGACAGGCGGCCCCATTTT
.,TRBV9,TRBJ2-2,TRBD2,CASSVVLGLADGELFF,TGTGCCAGCAGCGTAGTCCTGGGACTAGCCGACGGGGAGCTGTTTTTT
.,TRBV5-6,TRBJ2-3,.,CASSLVGSTDTQYF,TGTGCCAGCAGCTTGGTGGGCAGCACAGATACGCAGTATTTT
.,TRBV28,TRBJ2-1,.,CASSPGHYYNNEQFF,TGTGCCAGCAGTCCCGGCCATTACTATAACAATGAGCAGTTCTTC
.,TRBV7-9,TRBJ2-5,.,CASSLRAGEETQYF,TGTGCCAGCAGCTTAAGGGCAGGGGAAGAGACCCAGTACTTC
.,TRBV7-3,TRBJ2-5,.,CASSPRGSSETQYF,TGTGCCAGCAGCCCTAGGGGGTCCTCGGAGACCCAGTACTTC